This TCR beta chain is drawn from a study of T cell responses to AZD1222 COVID-19 vaccine. The CDR3 loop spans 16 amino acids. The V gene lost 2 bases and the J gene lost 0 bases, with 11 bases spanning the gap. Germline CDR1 and CDR2: SGHAT and FQDESV (reference sequence). Sequenced by immunoSEQ multiplex PCR; TCRdb stores in-frame clones only, minus some. The table records 75,000 to 100,000 clones, 80% to 90% of them present only once. The sequences come from peripheral blood, collected on day 0 of AZD1222 vaccination. V gene TRBV11-1 combines with J gene TRBJ2-1; D uncertain. This TCR came from an adult in good health. Here the CDR3 DNA reads TGTGCCAGCAGCTTACAGCGTGGCGGCTCCTACAATGAGCAGTTCTTC. This translates into CASSLQRGGSYNEQFF. Drawing the rest from reference TRBV11-1 and TRBJ2-1, the complete variable domain is EAEVAQSPRYKITEKSQAVAFWCDPISGHATLYWYRQILGQGPELLVQFQDESVVDDSQLPKDRFSAERLKGVDSTLKIQPAELGDSAMYLCASSLQRGGSYNEQFFGPGTRLTVL.